These T cell receptor beta chains were read from a single sample in a study of graft-versus-host responses after intestinal transplantation. Sequencing was performed with immunoSEQ multiplex PCR; in TCRdb, only in-frame clones are kept and a portion is missing. The data hold roughly 90,000 clones, with more than 85% observed a single time. Their antigens remain unidentified. The sample consisted of unstimulated CD4+ T cells sorted from spleen or lymph node cells, taken before transplant. The receptors here all came from a human donor who was the organ donor for an intestinal transplant. The CDR3 runs from the conserved cysteine through the conserved F or W. D genes are given only for firm matches. Only some rows state a clone size, as once, few, many or a class for expanded clones.

j_call d_call clone_size v_call cdr3_aa cdr3_nt
TRBJ1-2 - - TRBV19 CASSIGGVYGYTF TGTGCCAGTAGTATAGGCGGGGTATATGGCTACACCTTC
TRBJ2-1 TRBD2 - TRBV5-4 CASRGPGLAGAGNEQFF TGTGCCAGCCGTGGACCGGGACTAGCGGGAGCGGGGAATGAGCAGTTCTTC
TRBJ2-1 TRBD2 - TRBV18 CASSTREGGFNEQFF TGTGCCAGCTCAACAAGGGAGGGCGGCTTCAATGAGCAGTTCTTC
TRBJ2-3 TRBD2 - TRBV5-8 CASSLRGGTDTQYF TGTGCCAGCAGCTTGCGGGGGGGCACAGATACGCAGTATTTT
TRBJ2-2 TRBD2 - TRBV5-1 CASSALAGELGELFF TGCGCCAGCAGCGCGCTAGCGGGAGAGCTCGGGGAGCTGTTTTTT
TRBJ2-1 - few TRBV30 CAWSVLWRDRDNEQFF TGTGCCTGGAGTGTACTATGGCGGGACCGGGACAATGAGCAGTTCTTC
TRBJ1-3 - - TRBV7-9 CASSLSRIGNTIYF TGTGCCAGCAGCTTGTCGAGGATCGGAAACACCATATATTTT
TRBJ2-3 TRBD2 - TRBV11-2 CASSFNLAGGTDTQYF TGTGCCAGCAGCTTTAACTTAGCGGGAGGCACAGATACGCAGTATTTT
TRBJ2-7 - - TRBV5-1 CASSFGPLGGSGYEQYF TGCGCCAGCAGCTTTGGGCCTTTAGGAGGGTCCGGGTACGAGCAGTACTTC
TRBJ1-3 - - TRBV19 CASSSGGHTIYF TGTGCCAGTAGTAGCGGGGGCCACACCATATATTTT
TRBJ1-3 - few TRBV6-5 CASFLRGSGNTIYF TGTGCCAGCTTTCTGCGGGGATCTGGAAACACCATATATTTT
TRBJ2-7 TRBD1 - TRBV4-2 CASSQVKGQGSHEQYF TGTGCCAGCAGCCAAGTAAAAGGACAGGGGTCCCACGAGCAGTACTTC
TRBJ1-1 TRBD1 - TRBV5-4 CASSYAGTGDTEAFF TGTGCCAGCAGCTACGCCGGGACAGGGGACACTGAAGCTTTCTTT
TRBJ1-4 - - TRBV18 CASSPVQPNEKLFF TGTGCCAGCTCACCTGTACAGCCTAATGAAAAACTGTTTTTT
TRBJ2-1 - - TRBV5-1 CASSSSQGGHNEQFF TGCGCCAGCAGCTCCAGCCAGGGGGGACACAATGAGCAGTTCTTC
TRBJ2-3 TRBD2 few TRBV5-1 CASSAGLAGGEDTQYF TGCGCCAGCAGCGCCGGACTAGCGGGAGGGGAAGATACGCAGTATTTT
TRBJ2-3 - - TRBV7-8 CASSLRSLDTDTQYF TGTGCCAGCAGCTTACGGTCCCTAGACACAGATACGCAGTATTTT
TRBJ2-5 TRBD1 - TRBV18 CASSLPGQVGETQYF TGTGCCAGCTCACTTCCGGGACAGGTGGGAGAGACCCAGTACTTC
TRBJ2-2 - - TRBV7-8 CASSSRATGELFF TGTGCCAGCAGCTCCCGCGCCACCGGGGAGCTGTTTTTT
TRBJ2-7 TRBD2 - TRBV5-1 CASSRDGGFYEQYF TGCGCCAGCAGCCGAGACGGGGGGTTTTACGAGCAGTACTTC
TRBJ1-5 TRBD1 - TRBV28 CASGTGGGNQPQHF TGTGCCAGCGGGACAGGGGGCGGCAATCAGCCCCAGCATTTT
TRBJ2-3 - once TRBV30 CAWAEKGLLSTDTQYF TGTGCCTGGGCCGAGAAGGGACTTCTCAGCACAGATACGCAGTATTTT
TRBJ2-7 TRBD2 - TRBV18 CASSPRLAGKTYEQYF TGTGCCAGCTCACCACGACTAGCGGGGAAGACCTACGAGCAGTACTTC
TRBJ1-5 - once TRBV7-9 CASSLGAGKPQHF TGTGCCAGCAGCTTAGGAGCCGGGAAGCCCCAGCATTTT
TRBJ2-5 TRBD2 once TRBV11-2 CASSFPSGINQETQYF TGTGCCAGCAGCTTCCCTAGCGGGATTAACCAAGAGACCCAGTACTTC
TRBJ2-2 TRBD2 - TRBV2 CASSLTSGGLSGELFF TGTGCCAGCAGTTTAACTAGCGGGGGGTTGTCCGGGGAGCTGTTTTTT
TRBJ2-7 - - TRBV7-9 CASSLLQGGYEQYF TGTGCCAGCAGCTTACTACAGGGTGGTTACGAGCAGTACTTC
TRBJ1-6 TRBD1 - TRBV5-1 CASSLEAGGSPLHF TGCGCCAGCAGCTTGGAGGCAGGGGGTTCACCCCTCCACTTT
TRBJ2-7 - - TRBV28 CVSSLRSGPSYEQYF TGTGTCAGCAGTTTACGTTCCGGTCCCTCCTACGAGCAGTACTTC
TRBJ1-2 TRBD1 - TRBV7-8 CASWGTGGAGYGYTF TGTGCCAGCTGGGGCACAGGGGGCGCGGGCTATGGCTACACCTTC
TRBJ1-2 TRBD1 - TRBV6-6 CASRTGTGRYYGYTF TGTGCCAGCAGAACCGGGACAGGGAGGTACTATGGCTACACCTTC
TRBJ2-7 TRBD2 - TRBV6-1 CASREQKLLAGGEQYF TGTGCCAGCAGAGAACAAAAGTTACTAGCGGGGGGGGAGCAGTACTTC
TRBJ2-5 TRBD2 - TRBV4-2 CASSQEGPLAVNVRTQYF TGTGCCAGCAGCCAAGAAGGACCACTAGCGGTAAACGTTCGGACCCAGTACTTC
TRBJ2-6 - - TRBV28 CASTRSWAGSGANVLTF TGTGCCAGCACCCGAAGCTGGGCAGGGTCTGGGGCCAACGTCCTGACTTTC
TRBJ2-1 TRBD2 - TRBV10-3 CAIRETSGYNEQFF TGTGCCATCAGGGAGACTAGCGGTTACAATGAGCAGTTCTTC
TRBJ2-1 TRBD2 medium-sized TRBV30 CAWSVFSAGDYNEQFF TGTGCCTGGAGTGTATTTTCCGCGGGAGACTACAATGAGCAGTTCTTC
TRBJ2-1 - - TRBV10-1 CASSSVRRGEQFF TGCGCCAGCAGTTCCGTCAGGCGTGGTGAGCAGTTCTTC
TRBJ1-2 TRBD1 - TRBV4-2 CASSQGMTGGYGYTF TGTGCCAGCAGCCAAGGAATGACAGGGGGCTATGGCTACACCTTC
TRBJ1-2 TRBD1 - TRBV4-1 CASSQDRGDYGYTF TGCGCCAGCAGCCAGGACAGGGGAGATTATGGCTACACCTTC
TRBJ2-2 TRBD1 - TRBV27 CASSLFDRGTGELFF TGTGCCAGCAGTTTATTTGACAGGGGGACCGGGGAGCTGTTTTTT
TRBJ2-5 - - TRBV18 CASSTLNPFNLQYF TGTGCCAGTTCTACCCTAAACCCCTTTAACCTCCAGTACTTC
TRBJ2-1 TRBD1 - TRBV28 CASSEPGQTYNEQFF TGTGCCAGCAGCGAACCGGGACAGACCTACAATGAGCAGTTCTTC
TRBJ2-7 TRBD2 - TRBV10-3 CAIGSGSDYEQYF TGTGCCATCGGTAGCGGGAGTGACTACGAGCAGTACTTC
TRBJ2-3 TRBD2 - TRBV19 CASSIWLAGVRDTQYF TGTGCCAGTAGTATATGGCTAGCGGGGGTGAGGGATACGCAGTATTTT
TRBJ2-7 - few TRBV6-5 CASSYSGGRDEQYF TGTGCCAGCAGTTACTCGGGGGGACGGGACGAGCAGTACTTC
TRBJ1-2 - - TRBV30 CAWSKGANYGYTF TGTGCCTGGAGCAAGGGAGCTAACTATGGCTACACCTTC
TRBJ2-1 TRBD2 - TRBV7-9 CASSSGLAGPYNEQFF TGTGCCAGCAGCTCAGGACTAGCGGGCCCCTACAATGAGCAGTTCTTC
TRBJ1-1 - - TRBV6-5 CASSYDRRSNTEAFF TGTGCCAGCAGTTACGACAGGAGATCGAACACTGAAGCTTTCTTT
TRBJ1-2 TRBD1 few TRBV6-5 CASSLDRRYGYTF TGTGCCAGCAGCCTGGACAGGCGCTATGGCTACACCTTC
TRBJ1-2 - - TRBV10-3 CAISDSNSGNYGYTF TGTGCCATCAGTGACTCAAACTCAGGGAACTATGGCTACACCTTC
TRBJ2-2 TRBD1 - TRBV29-1 CSGRDRGNTGELFF TGCAGCGGTCGGGACAGGGGCAACACCGGGGAGCTGTTTTTT
TRBJ1-5 TRBD1 once TRBV23-1 CASSHPGTGGNQPQHF TGCGCCAGCAGTCACCCCGGGACAGGGGGCAATCAGCCCCAGCATTTT